These 24 T cell receptor beta chains were all obtained from the same sample, sequenced in a study of cytomegalovirus exposure and HLA in healthy donors. PCR involved 60 Vbeta and 13 Jbeta primers. Clones were read by immunoSEQ multiplex PCR, and TCRdb kept only the in-frame ones, dropping some. The sample lists approximately 190,000 clones; 75% to 85% were seen once. Sequencing input: PBMCs. The receptor set was obtained from a woman between 18 and 29 years old in good health and CMV-seronegative.

The chain employs TRBV15 and TRBJ1-2; 7 nucleotides agree with TRBD1. The V and J ends lost 0 bases and 1 base, in that order; junction bases with no gene match: 8. The germline V gene has CDR1 LNHNV and CDR2 YYDKDF (reference sequence). This CDR3 has 17 amino acids. CDR3: CATSRDRAGGYNYGYTF. The CDR3 DNA reads as TGTGCCACCAGCAGAGATCGGGCAGGGGGTTATAACTATGGCTACACCTTC.

This chain connects TRBV9 to TRBJ1-2; maybe TRBD1 (6 bases). Germline CDR1 SGDLS, CDR2 YYNGEE. The CDR3 is made up of 16 amino acids. V lost 0 bases and J 6 bases, leaving 18 bases between the germline ends. The CDR3 protein is CASSVARTVNMHGYTF. CDR3 DNA: TGTGCCAGCAGCGTAGCTAGGACAGTAAATATGCATGGCTACACCTTC. Full variable domain (remainder filled in from reference TRBV9 and TRBJ1-2): DSGVTQTPKHLITATGQRVTLRCSPRSGDLSVYWYQQSLDQGLQFLIQYYNGEERAKGNILERFSAQQFPDLHSELNLSSLELGDSALYFCASSVARTVNMHGYTFGSGTRLTVV.

The chain couples TRBV5-1 to TRBJ2-7, with 9 bases identical to TRBD1. Germline V gene data show CDR1 as SGHRS and CDR2 as YFSETQ. J gave up 7 bases and V 5 bases, and 10 bases lay outside the gene matches. The CDR3 has 14 residues. CDR3 protein: CASRFQGQGKEQYF. Written as DNA, the CDR3 is TGCGCCAGCAGGTTCCAGGGACAGGGTAAGGAGCAGTACTTC.

This chain uses TRBV10-3 with TRBJ2-3; perhaps TRBD2 as D (6 bases). The ends were cut back, 0 bases at V and 1 base at J, with 8 bases in the middle. This CDR3 is built from 15 residues. CDR1 and CDR2 from the germline V gene are ENHRY and SYGVKD. The CDR3 nucleotides read TGTGCCATCAGTGAGTCGCCGGGAGGCACAGATACGCAGTATTTT. Amino acid sequence: CAISESPGGTDTQYF.

The chain combines TRBV6-6 with TRBJ1-1; 9 bases align to TRBD1. The CDR3 length is 15 residues. Looked up from germline, CDR1 is MNHNY and CDR2 is SVGAGI (reference sequence). V gave up 3 bases and J gave up 3 bases; unmatched junction bases: 5. The CDR3 reads CASSYPGQGDTEAFF. In DNA form, the CDR3 reads TGTGCCAGCAGTTATCCGGGACAGGGAGACACTGAAGCTTTCTTT.

This chain joins TRBV2 and TRBJ2-2; no reliable D call. The V end lost 6 bases, the J end lost 4 bases, and 3 bases lay between the germline ends. The CDR3 covers 11 residues. CDR1 and CDR2 (germline): SNHLY, FYNNEI. The DNA for the CDR3 is TGTGCCAGCAGCATCACCGGGGAGCTGTTTTTT. Residues: CASSITGELFF.

This chain uses TRBV27 with TRBJ2-7; 10 bases map to TRBD2. The CDR3 consists of 14 residues. The V and J ends lost 4 bases and 7 bases, in that order; junction bases with no gene match: 7. Per germline, CDR1 MNHEY and CDR2 SMNVEV (reference sequence). Written as DNA, the CDR3 is TGTGCCAGCAGTTCCGGACTAGCGGACCATGAGCAGTACTTC. It translates to CASSSGLADHEQYF.

The chain joins TRBV18 to TRBJ1-3, with 8 bases aligning to TRBD1. The germline gives CDR1 KGHSH, CDR2 LQKENI. The CDR3 runs 18 residues. The ends lost 6 bases at V and 1 base at J; junction bases unmatched: 14. Here the CDR3 DNA reads TGTGCCAGCTCGCGGACAGGGACCTCCTCGGGATCTGGAAACACCATATATTTT. Amino acids: CASSRTGTSSGSGNTIYF.

The CDR3 loop reads CASSYYKTGAQETQYF. In DNA form, the CDR3 reads TGTGCCAGCAGTTACTACAAAACAGGGGCCCAAGAGACCCAGTACTTC. This chain connects TRBV6-5 to TRBJ2-5; TRBD1 matches 7 bases. The trim removed 1 base at V and 1 base at J, leaving 6 bases unmatched. The CDR3 loop spans 16 amino acids. Germline assignment: CDR1 MNHEY and CDR2 SVGAGI.

The rearrangement uses TRBV7-3 and TRBJ1-6, with 10 nucleotides matching TRBD1. This CDR3 comprises 19 residues. V trimming: 2 bases; J trimming: 4 bases; junction bases outside the gene matches: 11. Germline CDR1 SGHTA, CDR2 FQGTGA. The CDR3 sequence is CASSLPGQGTSGYNSPLHF. The CDR3 DNA reads TGTGCCAGCAGCTTACCGGGACAGGGGACATCCGGGTATAATTCACCCCTCCACTTT.

The V call is TRBV25-1, the J call TRBJ1-6, with a weak D call TRBD1 (6 bases). The V end was cut by 6 bases, the J end by 4 bases, with 13 bases between. CDR3 length: 15 residues. Germline V gene data show CDR1 as MGHDK and CDR2 as SYGVNS. CDR3 DNA: TGTGCCAGCAGGGGGGCTTTGGATTATAATTCACCCCTCCACTTT. Translation gives CASRGALDYNSPLHF. The full variable domain, its missing parts supplied by reference TRBV25-1 and TRBJ1-6, is EADIYQTPRYLVIGTGKKITLECSQTMGHDKMYWYQQDPGMELHLIHYSYGVNSTEKGDLSSESTVSRIRTEHFPLTLESARPSHTSQYLCASRGALDYNSPLHFGNGTRLTVT.

The V and J genes are TRBV12-5 and TRBJ2-7, with 7 positions matching TRBD1. V shed 8 bases, J shed 3 bases, and the junction held 7 bases outside the gene matches. The CDR3 runs to 13 residues. Germline assignment: CDR1 LGHNT and CDR2 FRNRAP. The CDR3 nucleotides are TGTGCTAGTTCTTGGGACAGCGACTACGAGCAGTACTTC. Translated: CASSWDSDYEQYF.

This chain uses TRBV7-2 with TRBJ2-3; D may be TRBD2 (5 bases). The CDR3 totals 16 residues. CDR1 is SGHTA and CDR2 is FQGNSA in the germline V gene. V was clipped by 5 bases and J by 2 bases, with 17 bases between them. CDR3 in DNA: TGTGCCAGCAGCCTCTCCTCTAGCTCCTACACAGATACGCAGTATTTT. This translates into CASSLSSSSYTDTQYF. The whole variable domain, filled in from reference TRBV7-2 and TRBJ2-3, reads GAGVSQSPSNKVTEKGKDVELRCDPISGHTALYWYRQSLGQGLEFLIYFQGNSAPDKSGLPSDRFSAERTGGSVSTLTIQRTQQEDSAVYLCASSLSSSSYTDTQYFGPGTRLTVL.

This clone occurred once. This chain uses TRBV19 with TRBJ1-6, with D unresolved. Germline-derived CDR1 and CDR2 are LNHDA and SQIVND (reference sequence). The length of the CDR3 is 17 residues. Trimming took off 1 base at V and 3 bases at J, with 13 bases between the two ends. CDR3 coding DNA: TGTGCCAGTAGTATAGCCCCCGTTCGGGGCTATAATTCACCCCTCCACTTT. Translation gives CASSIAPVRGYNSPLHF.

The chain joins TRBV2 to TRBJ1-4; 9 bases are a match to TRBD1. This CDR3 has 13 residues. Per germline, CDR1 SNHLY and CDR2 FYNNEI. V lost 7 bases to trimming and J lost 6 bases; unmatched junction nucleotides: 3. CDR3 in amino acids: CASKGQGYEKLFF. The CDR3 coding sequence is TGTGCCAGCAAGGGACAGGGTTATGAAAAACTGTTTTTT.

The V and J genes are TRBV19 and TRBJ1-1; a possible D gene is TRBD1 (6 bases). V was pared by 3 bases and J by 6 bases, with 11 bases between. The CDR3 contains 13 residues. Germline V gene data show CDR1 as LNHDA and CDR2 as SQIVND (reference sequence). CDR3 sequence (DNA): TGTGCCAGTAGTATTATCCAGGGGTCTGAAGCTTTCTTT. Its protein is CASSIIQGSEAFF.

V usage is TRBV5-1 and J usage is TRBJ2-7; 13 nucleotides agree with TRBD2. The V gene end was trimmed by 4 bases and the J gene end by 0 bases; junction bases not matched to a gene: 4. The CDR3 loop spans 16 amino acids. Germline V gene data show CDR1 as SGHRS and CDR2 as YFSETQ. The CDR3 bases are TGCGCCAGCAGCCCAACTAGCGGGGGGGGCTCCTACGAGCAGTACTTC. Protein: CASSPTSGGGSYEQYF.

The rearrangement links TRBV6-1 to TRBJ1-4, with D perhaps matching TRBD1 (6 bases). Germline V gene lookup returns CDR1 MNHNS and CDR2 SASEGT. There are 14 residues in the CDR3. V gave up 7 bases and J gave up 3 bases, with 12 bases separating them. The CDR3 spells CASIQTGPNEKLFF. The DNA of the CDR3 is TGTGCCAGCATTCAGACAGGCCCTAATGAAAAACTGTTTTTT.

The genes are TRBV4-1 and TRBJ2-3; no firm D call. V shed 2 bases and J shed 3 bases, with 15 bases lying between them. This CDR3 contains 16 residues. Germline V gene data show CDR1 as MGHRA and CDR2 as YSYEKL. CDR3 sequence: CASSQILAGLTDTQYF. The CDR3 region has the DNA TGCGCCAGCAGCCAAATCCTGGCAGGCCTTACAGATACGCAGTATTTT.

The chain has TRBV19 and TRBJ2-7; D is possibly TRBD2 (6 bases). The J call may be incorrect, as the DNA end agrees better with TRBJ2-1. CDR3 length: 18 amino acids. Germline V CDR1 and CDR2: LNHDA, SQIVND (reference sequence). The chain's CDR3 is CASSIDRWRGLSYNEQFF. CDR3 nucleotides: TGTGCCAGTAGTATAGATCGATGGCGGGGCTTGTCCTACAATGAGCAGTTCTTC.

This chain uses TRBV6-5 with TRBJ2-7, with 8 nucleotides matching TRBD1. V dropped 8 bases and J dropped 2; count of bases not matched to a gene: 8. Germline CDR1 is MNHEY and CDR2 is SVGAGI. The CDR3 has 14 amino acids. The CDR3 is CASRSSTGAYEQYF. The CDR3 nucleotides are TGTGCCAGCCGCTCTTCGACAGGGGCCTACGAGCAGTACTTC.

This clone was found a few times. The chain carries TRBV7-9 and TRBJ2-7; D is perhaps TRBD2 (5 bases). V lost 8 bases and J 5 bases, leaving 10 bases between the germline ends. The CDR3 has 11 amino acids. The germline V gene encodes CDR1 SEHNR and CDR2 FQNEAQ (reference sequence). CDR3 bases: TGTGCCAGCGGGTCCGGGGACGAGCAGTACTTC. Its translation is CASGSGDEQYF.

The V and J genes are TRBV5-1 and TRBJ1-1; D is perhaps TRBD1 (5 bases). The CDR3 is made up of 15 amino acids. Germline assignment: CDR1 SGHRS and CDR2 YFSETQ. V gave up 0 bases and J gave up 1 base, with 10 bases separating them. CDR3 DNA sequence: TGCGCCAGCAGCTTGGGGGGCAACACGAACACTGAAGCTTTCTTT. This encodes CASSLGGNTNTEAFF.

The CDR3 spells CASSSWRTRGYTF. The CDR3 DNA reads as TGTGCCAGCAGTTCTTGGAGAACTAGGGGCTACACCTTC. The rearrangement links TRBV28 to TRBJ1-2; no definite D call. The CDR3 loop spans 13 amino acids. Trimming cost V 4 bases and J 8 bases, with 14 bases left between them. CDR1 MDHEN and CDR2 SYDVKM come from the germline V gene.